This record looks at one TCR beta chain sequence and its context. Sequencing used immunoSEQ multiplex PCR; TCRdb keeps in-frame clones, though not all of them. Of about 51,000 clones listed, around 80% are singletons. This CDR3 spans 15 amino acids. The V gene end was trimmed by 2 bases and the J gene end by 4 bases; junction bases not matched to a gene: 3. Germline lookup yields CDR1 LGHDT and CDR2 YNNKEL (reference sequence). The data were taken from a study of control samples from healthy donors and cancer patients. The clonotype originates from a man in his sixties or seventies in good health. The rearrangement uses TRBV3-1 (or the pseudogene TRBV3-2) and TRBJ2-3, with TRBD2 matching 10 bases. Sequencing was carried out using blood. The CDR3 loop is CASSQLAGAPDTQYF. In DNA form, the CDR3 reads TGTGCCAGCAGCCAACTAGCGGGAGCGCCAGATACGCAGTATTTT.